These T cell receptor beta chains were read from a single sample in a study of blood T cell repertoires in COVID-19. Here immunoSEQ multiplex PCR was the method, and the copy in TCRdb shows in-frame clones only, minus some. In the table there are some 240,000 clones, 86% of which are singletons. Sequenced: PBMCs or T cells enriched from blood (not recorded which). These TCRs come from a woman in her thirties or forties with acute COVID-19. The CDR3 runs from the conserved cysteine through the conserved F or W. Each record gives: CDR3 length, V gene, clone size, D gene, J gene, CDR3 DNA, CDR3 protein. The D gene is left open where the match is weak. A clone size is listed for some rows: how often the clone was seen (once, few, many), or a class if it is expanded.

>14|TRBV15|few|-|TRBJ1-6
TGTGCCACGAGCCACCCTTTCGGGGGATCACCCCTCCACTTT
CATSHPFGGSPLHF
>17|TRBV27|-|-|TRBJ2-7
TGTGCCAGCAGTTTATCTTCGGCACAGGGCGTTATCTACGAGCAGTACTTC
CASSLSSAQGVIYEQYF
>17|TRBV19|once|-|TRBJ2-1
TGTGCCAGTAGTCTTCACCGGGATACTACGCTACTCAATGAGCAGTTCTTC
CASSLHRDTTLLNEQFF
>14|TRBV5-1|-|TRBD2|TRBJ2-5
TGCGCCAGCAGCTTATCGGGGAGGGCAGAGACCCAGTACTTC
CASSLSGRAETQYF
>13|TRBV21-1|-|-|TRBJ2-1
TGTGCCAGCAGCTGCGACTCCGGTAATGAGCAGTTCTTC
CASSCDSGNEQFF
>14|TRBV12-5|once|-|TRBJ2-1
TGTGCTAGTATGGGCCAGAGCTCCTACAATGAGCAGTTCTTC
CASMGQSSYNEQFF
>12|TRBV29-1|-|TRBD2|TRBJ2-7
TGCAGCGTTGCCGGGGGGGCCTACGAGCAGTACTTC
CSVAGGAYEQYF
>13|TRBV19|-|-|TRBJ1-5
TGTGCCAGTAGTATTAGTAGCAATCAGCCCCAGCATTTT
CASSISSNQPQHF
>15|TRBV6-1|few|-|TRBJ2-2
TGTGCCAGCAGTGAACAGGGAGGGGGCACCGGGGAGCTGTTTTTT
CASSEQGGGTGELFF
>13|TRBV6-4|-|-|TRBJ1-5
TGTGCCAGCAGTGAAAGTGCAGGGCTGCCCCAGCATTTT
CASSESAGLPQHF
>17|TRBV15|-|TRBD1|TRBJ2-2
TGTGCCACCAGCAGAGGTCTCGGGACAGGGGTGGCCGGGGAGCTGTTTTTT
CATSRGLGTGVAGELFF
>14|TRBV19|-|-|TRBJ2-3
TGTGCCAGTAGCAGGCGGGATAGCACAGATACGCAGTATTTT
CASSRRDSTDTQYF
>19|TRBV27|-|-|TRBJ2-7
TGTGCCAGCACATCTATGGTTGGGCAGGGAAGGGGCCAATCCTACGAGCAGTACTTC
CASTSMVGQGRGQSYEQYF
>14|TRBV24-1|-|-|TRBJ2-1
TGTGCCACCAGGGGACCGGGAGCTTTAGGTGAGCAGTTCTTC
CATRGPGALGEQFF
>16|TRBV5-1|-|-|TRBJ2-3
TGCGCCAGCAGCCCCGTGAGCAGGGGGAGGATAGATACGCAGTATTTT
CASSPVSRGRIDTQYF
>13|TRBV30|-|-|TRBJ2-7
TGTGCCTGGAGTGTCCCAGGCTTCTACGAGCAGTACTTC
CAWSVPGFYEQYF
>13|TRBV19|-|TRBD1|TRBJ1-1
TGTGCCAGTAGTATATCGGGACAGAGCCTGGCTTTCTTT
CASSISGQSLAFF
>14|TRBV19|-|-|TRBJ2-7
TGTGCCAGTAGTATGGGGCACAGCTCCTACGAGCAGTACTTC
CASSMGHSSYEQYF
>16|TRBV9|-|TRBD2|TRBJ2-1
TGTGCCAGCAGCGTAGCTACGGGGGGGTCCTACAATGAGCAGTTCTTC
CASSVATGGSYNEQFF
>13|TRBV4-2|-|-|TRBJ2-2
TGTGCCAGCAGCTACCTAGACGCCGGGGAGCTGTTTTTT
CASSYLDAGELFF
>15|TRBV5-6|-|-|TRBJ1-2
TGTGCCAGCAGCTCCTCAGGACTTCTTAACTATGGCTACACCTTC
CASSSSGLLNYGYTF
>11|TRBV29-1|-|-|TRBJ1-1
TGCAGCGTTGATTATGGCTCTGAAGCTTTCTTT
CSVDYGSEAFF
>13|TRBV30|-|TRBD1|TRBJ1-5
TGTGCCTGGACGGGACAGGACTATCAGCCCCAGCATTTT
CAWTGQDYQPQHF
>12|TRBV28|few|-|TRBJ1-1
TGTGCCAGCAGTTTGGGAAGGGGTGAAGCTTTCTTT
CASSLGRGEAFF
>16|TRBV30|-|-|TRBJ2-3
TGTGCCTGGAGTCCCCCCCTCCGGGAGTTAATAGATACGCAGTATTTT
CAWSPPLRELIDTQYF
>14|TRBV6-5|once|-|TRBJ1-2
TGTGCCAGCAGCAACAGGGATACTAACTATGGCTACACCTTC
CASSNRDTNYGYTF
>15|TRBV7-6|once|TRBD1|TRBJ1-4
TGTGCCAGCAGCTTAGCCGGGACAGGGGTCGAAAAACTGTTTTTT
CASSLAGTGVEKLFF
>12|TRBV19|-|-|TRBJ1-2
TGTGCCAGTAGGAAGGGGGTCTATGGCTACACCTTC
CASRKGVYGYTF
>13|TRBV24-1|-|-|TRBJ1-5
TGTGCCACCAGTGTCAGGGGCTTTGGGCCCCAGCATTTT
CATSVRGFGPQHF
>16|TRBV25-1|-|-|TRBJ2-2
TGTGCCAGCAGTGAACTGGGGACTTCGAACACCGGGGAGCTGTTTTTT
CASSELGTSNTGELFF
>16|TRBV27|-|TRBD2|TRBJ2-3
TGTGCCAGCAGTTCCGGGACTAGCGGGAGTGCAGATACGCAGTATTTT
CASSSGTSGSADTQYF
>17|TRBV7-9|-|-|TRBJ2-2
TGTGCCAGCACAGCTTATCAGTCCTCCAGGGGTGGCGGGGAGCTGTTTTTT
CASTAYQSSRGGGELFF